The clone carrying this TCR beta chain was seen ten or more times. As yet, its antigen is unknown. TCRdb's copy holds only in-frame clones and misses some; the assay was immunoSEQ multiplex PCR. The repertoire shows over 35,000 clones, none seen only once; the top ten take about 2.5%. This entry comes from a study of T cells after posttransplantation cyclophosphamide. Study results and caveats: Tissue-infiltrating T cells from skin or gut overlapped little with blood T cells. After PTCy, TRB diversity resembled that of CNI/methotrexate controls. Donor CD8+ memory clones often dominated recipient blood repertoires at later times.

On the day of bone marrow donation, the related graft donor provided peripheral blood. The sequencing sample was made of PBMCs. The TCR was taken from a man aged 40-50 years in good health, CMV-negative, and a related stem cell transplant donor.

In DNA form, the CDR3 reads TGTGCCAGCTCACCCACAGGGGCTAATGAAAAACTGTTTTTT. It yields the protein CASSPTGANEKLFF. The chain couples TRBV18 to TRBJ1-4; TRBD1 matches 7 bases. V lost 3 bases, J lost 3 bases, and 1 base stayed unmatched. The CDR3 has 14 residues. The germline gives CDR1 KGHSH, CDR2 LQKENI. Combining the CDR3 with reference TRBV18 and TRBJ1-4 gives the whole variable domain NAGVMQNPRHLVRRRGQEARLRCSPMKGHSHVYWYRQLPEEGLKFMVYLQKENIIDESGMPKERFSAEFPKEGPSILRIQQVVRGDSAAYFCASSPTGANEKLFFGSGTQLSVL.